The rows below give T cell receptor beta chains drawn from one sample of a study of cytomegalovirus exposure and HLA in healthy donors. Clones were sequenced by immunoSEQ multiplex PCR, and TCRdb holds only the in-frame ones, with some missing. Here the sample spans around 130,000 clones, about 8.6% being singletons. The sequencing input was PBMCs. The receptors derive from a woman aged 35 to 49 in good health and CMV-seropositive. The CDR3 runs from the conserved cysteine through the conserved F or W. The order of the fields is J gene, V gene, CDR3 protein.

j_gene: TRBJ1-2; v_gene: TRBV5-1; CDR3aa: CASSLDQQGYGYTF
j_gene: TRBJ2-7; v_gene: TRBV11-2; CDR3aa: CASSSQGGSYEQYF
j_gene: TRBJ2-5; v_gene: TRBV5-1; CDR3aa: CASRPLRGETQYF
j_gene: TRBJ1-1; v_gene: TRBV5-4; CDR3aa: CASSIAPMNTEAFF
j_gene: TRBJ1-5; v_gene: TRBV6-5; CDR3aa: CASSSGQGRQPQHF
j_gene: TRBJ2-7; v_gene: TRBV27; CDR3aa: CASRDRGLPYEQYF
j_gene: TRBJ1-6; v_gene: TRBV5-6; CDR3aa: CASSPVGAGLDSPLHF
j_gene: TRBJ2-1; v_gene: TRBV20-1; CDR3aa: CSATYNEQFF
j_gene: TRBJ2-5; v_gene: TRBV7-8; CDR3aa: CASSQGLAGLETQYF
j_gene: TRBJ1-1; v_gene: TRBV28; CDR3aa: CASSLGRTGGYTEAFF
j_gene: TRBJ2-5; v_gene: TRBV5-4; CDR3aa: CASSRDSQEKAQYF
j_gene: TRBJ2-7; v_gene: TRBV25-1; CDR3aa: CASSARTGVVEQYF
j_gene: TRBJ1-6; v_gene: TRBV9; CDR3aa: CASSVEWTENSPLHF
j_gene: TRBJ1-5; v_gene: TRBV6-1; CDR3aa: CASSDGDRVSQPQHF
j_gene: TRBJ2-7; v_gene: TRBV6-6; CDR3aa: CASSQGATSYEQYF
j_gene: TRBJ2-1; v_gene: TRBV19; CDR3aa: CASSINRGPYNEQFF
j_gene: TRBJ1-5; v_gene: TRBV28; CDR3aa: CASSFLEGAQPQHF
j_gene: TRBJ2-5; v_gene: TRBV30; CDR3aa: CAWSPHRGRGETQYF
j_gene: TRBJ1-6; v_gene: TRBV7-9; CDR3aa: CASSRTRDRGLSPLHF
j_gene: TRBJ1-2; v_gene: TRBV5-1; CDR3aa: CASSLRRGNDYGYTF
j_gene: TRBJ1-2; v_gene: TRBV2; CDR3aa: CASTGQLLYGYTF
j_gene: TRBJ2-5; v_gene: TRBV16; CDR3aa: CASSPRTVEETQYF
j_gene: TRBJ2-2; v_gene: TRBV4-2; CDR3aa: CASSQVRLGSGGELFF
j_gene: TRBJ2-2; v_gene: TRBV9; CDR3aa: CASSVQRVNTGELFF
j_gene: TRBJ1-1; v_gene: TRBV6-4; CDR3aa: CASSDSHRGGTEAFF
j_gene: TRBJ1-1; v_gene: TRBV7-3; CDR3aa: CASSSTVRTEAFF
j_gene: TRBJ1-5; v_gene: TRBV28; CDR3aa: CASSLHQGVFNQPQHF
j_gene: TRBJ1-5; v_gene: TRBV14; CDR3aa: CASRPPGTADQPQHF
j_gene: TRBJ2-2; v_gene: TRBV7-9; CDR3aa: CASTSGYTGELFF
j_gene: TRBJ2-7; v_gene: TRBV2; CDR3aa: CASRQGIGYEQYF
j_gene: TRBJ1-1; v_gene: TRBV4-1; CDR3aa: CASSPRDRGYGTEAFF
j_gene: TRBJ1-1; v_gene: TRBV10-3; CDR3aa: CAINRDLDTEAFF
j_gene: TRBJ1-1; v_gene: TRBV30; CDR3aa: CAWSVQANTEAFF
j_gene: TRBJ2-7; v_gene: TRBV5-5; CDR3aa: CASNGQGRGGYEQYF
j_gene: TRBJ2-7; v_gene: TRBV4-1; CDR3aa: CASSQVQDYYEQYF
j_gene: TRBJ2-5; v_gene: TRBV11-2; CDR3aa: CASSRSGGARETQYF
j_gene: TRBJ1-2; v_gene: TRBV30; CDR3aa: CAWTPDRGLGYTF
j_gene: TRBJ2-5; v_gene: TRBV5-4; CDR3aa: CASSLVLAGVETQYF
j_gene: TRBJ2-1; v_gene: TRBV5-1; CDR3aa: CASRGLAGYNEQFF
j_gene: TRBJ1-2; v_gene: TRBV19; CDR3aa: CASRPTGGGYTF
j_gene: TRBJ1-2; v_gene: TRBV5-8; CDR3aa: CASSLGGRPGGYTF
j_gene: TRBJ1-2; v_gene: TRBV6-1; CDR3aa: CASYGGSEGGYTF
j_gene: TRBJ2-1; v_gene: TRBV6-5; CDR3aa: CASRHLANRRNEQFF
j_gene: TRBJ2-7; v_gene: TRBV9; CDR3aa: CASSVRGLGGEQYF
j_gene: TRBJ2-7; v_gene: TRBV10-1; CDR3aa: CASSDRAQGEQYF
j_gene: TRBJ1-5; v_gene: TRBV7-2; CDR3aa: CASRGDRRQPQHF
j_gene: TRBJ2-1; v_gene: TRBV6-1; CDR3aa: CASSPGLAGNNEQFF
j_gene: TRBJ1-5; v_gene: TRBV28; CDR3aa: CASSFSPGKPQHF